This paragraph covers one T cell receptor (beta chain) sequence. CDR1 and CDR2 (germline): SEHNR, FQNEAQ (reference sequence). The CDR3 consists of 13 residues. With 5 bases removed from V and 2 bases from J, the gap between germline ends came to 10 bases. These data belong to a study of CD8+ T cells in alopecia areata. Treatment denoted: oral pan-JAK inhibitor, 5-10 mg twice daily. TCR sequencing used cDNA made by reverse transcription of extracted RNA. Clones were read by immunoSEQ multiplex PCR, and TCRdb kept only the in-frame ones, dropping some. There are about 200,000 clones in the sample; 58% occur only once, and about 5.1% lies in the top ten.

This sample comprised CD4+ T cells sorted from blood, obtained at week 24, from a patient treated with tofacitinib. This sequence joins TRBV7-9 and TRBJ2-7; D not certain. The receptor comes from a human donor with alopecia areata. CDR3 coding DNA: TGTGCCAGCAGCCCCAATTCACCCTACGAGCAGTACTTC. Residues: CASSPNSPYEQYF.